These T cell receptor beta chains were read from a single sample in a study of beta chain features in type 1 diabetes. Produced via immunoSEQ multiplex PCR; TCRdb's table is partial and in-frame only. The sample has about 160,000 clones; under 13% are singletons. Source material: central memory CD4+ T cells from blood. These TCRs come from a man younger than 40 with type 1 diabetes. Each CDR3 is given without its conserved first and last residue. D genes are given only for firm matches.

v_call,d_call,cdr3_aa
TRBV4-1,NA,ASSQAAQDIYNEQF
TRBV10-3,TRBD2,AISGLAGLAEQF
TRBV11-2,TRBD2,ASSDSGRAGNEQF
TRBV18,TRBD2,ASSPPGTSGKTYEQY
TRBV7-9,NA,ASSPLLVGRGEQF
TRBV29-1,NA,SAVGPGHLVRLYTEAF
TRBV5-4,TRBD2,ASSFYSGRAQY
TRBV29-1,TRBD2,SVLRLAGDNEQF
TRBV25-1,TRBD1,ATRDRGHPDTEAF
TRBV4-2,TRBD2,ASSQDGLAGGKNTGELF